This T cell receptor beta chain originates from a study of a mutant IDH1 vaccine in newly diagnosed glioma. Concerning this clone: What it recognizes is unknown.

Between the trimmed V and J ends, which lost 0 bases and 1 base, there was a span of 16 bases. The germline CDR1 and CDR2 sequences are MRHNA and SNTAGT. This CDR3 has 17 residues. Stated time point: week 23, last vaccination. Every vaccination contained 300 ug of the mutant IDH1 20-mer peptide and was paired with topical imiquimod. Repertoires were generated with immunoSEQ multiplex PCR, while TCRdb's copy carries only in-frame clones and drops some. The sample consists of over 40,000 clones, 78% of them appearing once. The TCR sequence derives from a middle-aged woman with glioma. Some clones in this sample may be carry-over from other donors' samples. This chain connects TRBV6-4 to TRBJ2-7; D is undetermined. This material consisted of PBMCs, taken from a glioma patient whose treatment included an IDH1 peptide vaccine. The CDR3 loop reads CASSDSIRLDTSYEQYF. CDR3 DNA sequence: TGTGCCAGCAGTGACTCGATCCGCCTTGACACTTCCTACGAGCAGTACTTC.